This T cell receptor beta chain was observed in a study of shared clonotypes between healthy human individuals. None of the donors, who were healthy HIV-negative adults, had recently had acute infections or vaccinations. The table came from immunoSEQ multiplex PCR; TCRdb's copy has only in-frame clones and leaves some out. This table has nearly 1 million clones, 70% to 85% appearing once. The V and J ends lost 0 bases and 6 bases respectively, with 11 bases between them. Germline V CDR1 and CDR2: LGHNA, YNFKEQ. The CDR3 is made up of 14 amino acids. V usage is TRBV4-2 and J usage is TRBJ1-2; no firm D call. This sequence was found in a man aged 18 to 30 in good health. The sequencing sample was made of memory CD4+ T cells sorted from blood. Regarding subset: CD45RA-negative fraction. The CDR3 bases are TGTGCCAGCAGCCAAGATCCAGGAGAGAATGGCTACACCTTC. Translation gives CASSQDPGENGYTF.